This T cell receptor beta chain was captured by sequencing in a study of post-analysis software for immune sequencing data. Study-level results: TRBV segments more frequent in patients than in controls numbered about 5 and included TRBV5-6, TRBV5-1 and TRBV20-1.

Libraries were made from TCR beta cDNA, and they carried unique molecular identifiers. TCRdb analysed the PCR reads with MiXCR anew, one entry per CDR3 protein. This sample yields roughly 580,000 distinct CDR3 sequences, of which about 40% are seen a single time; over 1.5% belongs to the top ten. With respect to this clonotype: Its antigen is currently unknown.

The V end was cut by 6 bases, the J end by 2 bases, with 13 bases between. CDR3 length: 14 residues. The V gene's germline CDR1 is MNHEY and CDR2 SMNVEV (reference sequence). This clonotype was obtained from a girl aged 5 to 17 with multiple sclerosis. The rearrangement joins TRBV27 to TRBJ1-2, with D unclear. The sequenced material came from blood. The CDR3 bases are TGTGCCAGCAGGGGATCCAGGACCAACTATGGCTACACCTTC. Amino acids: CASRGSRTNYGYTF.